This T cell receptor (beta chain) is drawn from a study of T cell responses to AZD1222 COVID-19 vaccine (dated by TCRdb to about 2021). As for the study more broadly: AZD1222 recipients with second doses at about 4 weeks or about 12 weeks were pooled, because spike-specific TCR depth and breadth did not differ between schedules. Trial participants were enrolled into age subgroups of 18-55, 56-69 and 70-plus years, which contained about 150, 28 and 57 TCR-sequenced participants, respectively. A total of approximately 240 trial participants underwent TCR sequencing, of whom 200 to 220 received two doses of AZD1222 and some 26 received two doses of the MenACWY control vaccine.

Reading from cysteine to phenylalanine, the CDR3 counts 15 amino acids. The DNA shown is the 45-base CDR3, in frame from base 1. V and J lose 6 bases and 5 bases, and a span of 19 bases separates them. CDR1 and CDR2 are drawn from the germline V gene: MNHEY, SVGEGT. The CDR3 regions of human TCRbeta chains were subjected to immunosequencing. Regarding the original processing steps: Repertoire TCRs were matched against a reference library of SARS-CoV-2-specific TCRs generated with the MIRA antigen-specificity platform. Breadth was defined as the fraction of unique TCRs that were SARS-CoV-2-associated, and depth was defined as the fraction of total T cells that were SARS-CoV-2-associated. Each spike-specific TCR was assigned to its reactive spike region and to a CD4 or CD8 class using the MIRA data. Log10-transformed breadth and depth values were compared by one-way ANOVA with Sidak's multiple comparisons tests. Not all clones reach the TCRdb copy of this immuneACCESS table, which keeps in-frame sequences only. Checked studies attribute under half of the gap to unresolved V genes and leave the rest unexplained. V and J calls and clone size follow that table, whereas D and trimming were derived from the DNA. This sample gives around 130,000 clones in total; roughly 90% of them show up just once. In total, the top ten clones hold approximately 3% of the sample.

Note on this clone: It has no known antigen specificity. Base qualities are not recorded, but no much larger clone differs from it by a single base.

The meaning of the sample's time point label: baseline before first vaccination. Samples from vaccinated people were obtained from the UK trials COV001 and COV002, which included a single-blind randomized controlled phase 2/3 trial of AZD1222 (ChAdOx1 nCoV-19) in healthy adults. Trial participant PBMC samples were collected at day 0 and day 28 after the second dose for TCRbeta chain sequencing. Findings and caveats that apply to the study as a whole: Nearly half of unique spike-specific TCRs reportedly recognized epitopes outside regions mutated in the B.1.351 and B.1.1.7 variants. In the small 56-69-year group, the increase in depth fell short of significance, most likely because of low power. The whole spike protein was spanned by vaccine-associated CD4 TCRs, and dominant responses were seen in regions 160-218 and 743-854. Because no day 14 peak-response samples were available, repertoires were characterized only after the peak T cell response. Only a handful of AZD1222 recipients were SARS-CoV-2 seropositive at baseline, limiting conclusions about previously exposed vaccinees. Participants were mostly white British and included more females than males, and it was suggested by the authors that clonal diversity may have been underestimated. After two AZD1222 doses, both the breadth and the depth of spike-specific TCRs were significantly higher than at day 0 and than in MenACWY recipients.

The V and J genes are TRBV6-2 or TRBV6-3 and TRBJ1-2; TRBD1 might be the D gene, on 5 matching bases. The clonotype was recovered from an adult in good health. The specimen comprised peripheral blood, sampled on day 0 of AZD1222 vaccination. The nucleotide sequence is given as TGTGCCAGCAGCCTAAGGCGGGACGGGACGTATGGCTACACCTTC. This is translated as CASSLRRDGTYGYTF.